The present T cell receptor beta chain was sequenced within a study of blood T cell repertoires in COVID-19. The germline V gene encodes CDR1 MGHRA and CDR2 YSYEKL. This CDR3 region has 15 residues. With 2 bases clipped from V and 1 base from J, the junction kept 4 bases outside the gene matches. Per the study methods: Amplification of reference gene primers provided the estimated nucleated cell counts. This table comes from immunoSEQ multiplex PCR, and its TCRdb copy is limited to in-frame clones, with some not included. The V and J calls and clone size are taken from that table; D and trimming were inferred from the DNA. The profile shows 380,000 or so clones, around 87% of them singletons. Two negative PCRs, clearance, or symptom resolution were required of recovered Cohort 3 donors.

Sample: PBMCs or T cells enriched from blood (not recorded which). The chain joins TRBV4-1 to TRBJ1-2, with 7 bases identical to TRBD1. This sequence was found in a man under 40 who had recovered from COVID-19. This CDR3 reads CASSQTGTVNYGYTF. The CDR3 DNA sequence: TGCGCCAGCAGCCAAACCGGGACAGTTAACTATGGCTACACCTTC.